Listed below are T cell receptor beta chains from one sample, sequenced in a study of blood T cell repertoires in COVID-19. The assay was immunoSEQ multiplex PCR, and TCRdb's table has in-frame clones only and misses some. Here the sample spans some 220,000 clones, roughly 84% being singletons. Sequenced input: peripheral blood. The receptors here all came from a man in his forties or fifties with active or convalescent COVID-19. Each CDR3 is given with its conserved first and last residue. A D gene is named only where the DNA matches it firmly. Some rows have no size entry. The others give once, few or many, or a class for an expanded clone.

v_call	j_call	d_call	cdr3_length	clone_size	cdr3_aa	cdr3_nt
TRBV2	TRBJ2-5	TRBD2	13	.	CASSSGLAEYQYF	TGTGCCAGCAGTTCCGGACTAGCAGAGTACCAGTACTTC
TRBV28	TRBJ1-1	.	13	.	CASSLRGATEAFF	TGTGCCAGCAGTTTAAGGGGCGCGACTGAAGCTTTCTTT
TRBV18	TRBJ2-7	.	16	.	CASSNGRTRSTYEQYF	TGTGCCAGCTCGAACGGCCGGACTCGATCAACCTACGAGCAGTACTTC
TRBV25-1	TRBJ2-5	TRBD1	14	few	CASSERTGQETQYF	TGTGCCAGCAGTGAAAGGACAGGCCAAGAGACCCAGTACTTC
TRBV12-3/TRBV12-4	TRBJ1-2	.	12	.	CASRRQEDGYTF	TGTGCCAGCAGACGACAGGAGGATGGCTACACCTTC
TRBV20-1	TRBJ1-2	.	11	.	CSAAALISYTF	TGCAGTGCCGCGGCTCTTATCAGCTACACCTTC
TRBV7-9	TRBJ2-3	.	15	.	CASSLAGAYTDTQYF	TGTGCCAGCAGCTTAGCAGGGGCGTACACAGATACGCAGTATTTT
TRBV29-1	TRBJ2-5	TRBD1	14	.	CSVLGQGLQETQYF	TGCAGCGTACTCGGACAGGGGCTTCAAGAGACCCAGTACTTC
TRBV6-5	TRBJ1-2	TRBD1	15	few	CASSSRGQFSYGYTF	TGTGCCAGCAGTTCCAGGGGACAGTTCTCCTATGGCTACACCTTC
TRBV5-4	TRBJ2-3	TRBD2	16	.	CASSLGGAGGTDTQYF	TGTGCCAGCAGTCTCGGGGGGGCGGGCGGCACAGATACGCAGTATTTT
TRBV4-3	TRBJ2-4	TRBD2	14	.	CASSPGTSFNIQYF	TGCGCCAGCAGCCCCGGGACTAGCTTTAACATTCAGTACTTC
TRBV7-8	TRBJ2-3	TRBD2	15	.	CASSLRRGGTDTQYF	TGTGCCAGCAGCTTACGGCGGGGGGGCACAGATACGCAGTATTTT
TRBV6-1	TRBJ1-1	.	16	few	CASSEAGVPLNTEAFF	TGTGCCAGCAGTGAAGCAGGGGTTCCCCTGAACACTGAAGCTTTCTTT